This T cell receptor beta chain came from a study of blood T cell repertoires in COVID-19. In the study overall: COVID-19 samples collected from the United States, Italy and Spain covered acute and convalescent phases.

Authors' data handling: How many nucleated cells were present was estimated from reference gene primer amplification. Profiled with immunoSEQ multiplex PCR; TCRdb holds only in-frame clones, not every one. V, J and clone size derive from that table, while D and trimming were established from the DNA sequence. Of about 330,000 clones listed, approximately 88% are singletons. Those enrolled, adults aged 18 to 89 years, came from 24 US areas. Clinical histories supplied by participants themselves formed the basis of cohort assignment. Sequencing used PBMCs or T cells enriched from blood (not recorded which). The clonotype originates from a man aged 25-45 years who had recovered from COVID-19.

The CDR3 sequence is CASSLLAGGSNEQFF. The DNA of the CDR3 is TGTGCCAGCAGCTTGCTAGCGGGGGGCTCGAATGAGCAGTTCTTC. V and J are TRBV5-5 and TRBJ2-1, with 11 positions matching TRBD2. This CDR3 is built from 15 residues. Germline CDR1 is SGHKS and CDR2 is YYEKEE (reference sequence). Trimming at V came to 1 base and at J to 7 bases, leaving 4 bases not matched to a gene.